Listed below are T cell receptor beta chains from one sample, sequenced in a study of blood T cells in healthy people across ages. TCRdb itself ran the 5' RACE reads through MiXCR, one entry per CDR3 protein. The table has 650,000 to 1,000,000 distinct CDR3 sequences, roughly 35% seen once; the top ten hold 10% to 15%. The specimen sequenced was blood. The receptors come from a man aged 18-30 years in good health. The CDR3 runs from the conserved cysteine through the conserved F or W. Fields, in order: V gene, J gene, clone size, D gene, CDR3 DNA, CDR3 protein. The D gene is left open where the match is weak. A clone size is listed for some rows: how often the clone was seen (once, few, many), or a class if it is expanded.

V: TRBV5-6; J: TRBJ2-5; size: NA; D: TRBD1; DNA: TGTGCCAGCAGCTCTAACTACAGGGGGTTTAACAATGAGCAGTACTTC; CDR3: CASSSNYRGFNNEQYF
V: TRBV7-9; J: TRBJ2-1; size: few; D: NA; DNA: TGTGCCAGCAGCCAGAGGCGGCAGGGGCACGGGGGTGAGCAGTTCTTC; CDR3: CASSQRRQGHGGEQFF
V: TRBV7-2; J: TRBJ2-1; size: few; D: NA; DNA: TGTGCCAGCAGCCAGATGAGGGGCAATGAGCAGTTCTTC; CDR3: CASSQMRGNEQFF
V: TRBV12-3/TRBV12-4; J: TRBJ2-3; size: few; D: TRBD2; DNA: TGTGCCAGCAGTCTGACTAGCGGGGGGGGCCGTGATACGCAGTATTTT; CDR3: CASSLTSGGGRDTQYF
V: TRBV20-1; J: TRBJ1-1; size: NA; D: TRBD1; DNA: TGCAGTGCTTCGGACAGGGTCGACACTGAAGCTTTCTTT; CDR3: CSASDRVDTEAFF
V: TRBV9; J: TRBJ2-5; size: NA; D: TRBD2; DNA: TGTGCCAGCAGCCCTAGCGGGGCCTTGTACAATGAGCAGTACTTC; CDR3: CASSPSGALYNEQYF
V: TRBV12-3/TRBV12-4; J: TRBJ1-2; size: many; D: NA; DNA: TGTGCCAGCAGTTTAGCGAGGGGTAGAGGCTACACCTTC; CDR3: CASSLARGRGYTF
V: TRBV12-3/TRBV12-4; J: TRBJ1-4; size: few; D: TRBD1; DNA: TGTGCCAGCAGTTTTGCGACCGGGACAGGGATGAAACTGTTTTTT; CDR3: CASSFATGTGMKLFF
V: TRBV12-3/TRBV12-4; J: TRBJ2-7; size: few; D: NA; DNA: TGTGCCAGCAGTATAATCTACGAGCAGTACTTC; CDR3: CASSIIYEQYF
V: TRBV5-1; J: TRBJ1-1; size: few; D: NA; DNA: TGCGCCAGCAGCTTGGAGTCTCCGGGAGGGCTAACTGAAGCTTTCTTT; CDR3: CASSLESPGGLTEAFF